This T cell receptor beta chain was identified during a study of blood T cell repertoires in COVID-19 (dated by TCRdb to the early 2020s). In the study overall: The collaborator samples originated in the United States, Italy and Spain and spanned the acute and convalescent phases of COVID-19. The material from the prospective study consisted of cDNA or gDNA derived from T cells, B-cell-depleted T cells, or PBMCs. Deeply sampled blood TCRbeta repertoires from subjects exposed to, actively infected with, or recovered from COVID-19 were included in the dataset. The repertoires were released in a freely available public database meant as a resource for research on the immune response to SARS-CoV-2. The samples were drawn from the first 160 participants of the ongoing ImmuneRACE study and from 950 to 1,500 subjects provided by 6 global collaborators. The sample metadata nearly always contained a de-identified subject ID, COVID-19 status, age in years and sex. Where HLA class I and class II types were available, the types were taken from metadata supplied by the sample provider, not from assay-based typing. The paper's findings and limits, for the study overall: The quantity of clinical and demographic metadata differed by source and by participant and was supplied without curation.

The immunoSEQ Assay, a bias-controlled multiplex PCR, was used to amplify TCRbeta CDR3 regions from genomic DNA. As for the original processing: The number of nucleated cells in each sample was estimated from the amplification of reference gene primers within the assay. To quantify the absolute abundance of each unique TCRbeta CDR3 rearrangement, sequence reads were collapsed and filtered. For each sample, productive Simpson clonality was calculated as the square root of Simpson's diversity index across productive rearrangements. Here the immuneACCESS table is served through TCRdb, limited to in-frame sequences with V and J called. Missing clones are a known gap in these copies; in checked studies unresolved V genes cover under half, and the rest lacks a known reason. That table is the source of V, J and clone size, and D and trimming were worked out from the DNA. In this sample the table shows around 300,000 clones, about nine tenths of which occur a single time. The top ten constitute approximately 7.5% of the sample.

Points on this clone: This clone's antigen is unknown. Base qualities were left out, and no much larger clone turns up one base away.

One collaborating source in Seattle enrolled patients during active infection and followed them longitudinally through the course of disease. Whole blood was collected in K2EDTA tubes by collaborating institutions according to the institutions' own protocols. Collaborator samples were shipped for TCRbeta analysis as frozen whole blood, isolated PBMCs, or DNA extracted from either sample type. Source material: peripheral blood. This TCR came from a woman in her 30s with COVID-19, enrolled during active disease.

The CDR3 has the sequence CASSVQWATEAFF. The DNA reads as follows: TGTGCCAGCAGCGTGCAGTGGGCCACTGAAGCTTTCTTT. This chain joins TRBV7-9 to TRBJ1-1; no confident D gene assignment can be made. From cysteine to phenylalanine, the CDR3 is 13 amino acids long. This entry keeps only the CDR3 DNA: 39 bases, framed from base 1. Looking up the germline V gene (reference sequence) yields CDR1 SEHNR and CDR2 FQNEAQ. V is shortened by 5 bases, J by 4 bases, and the region joining them spans 11 bases.